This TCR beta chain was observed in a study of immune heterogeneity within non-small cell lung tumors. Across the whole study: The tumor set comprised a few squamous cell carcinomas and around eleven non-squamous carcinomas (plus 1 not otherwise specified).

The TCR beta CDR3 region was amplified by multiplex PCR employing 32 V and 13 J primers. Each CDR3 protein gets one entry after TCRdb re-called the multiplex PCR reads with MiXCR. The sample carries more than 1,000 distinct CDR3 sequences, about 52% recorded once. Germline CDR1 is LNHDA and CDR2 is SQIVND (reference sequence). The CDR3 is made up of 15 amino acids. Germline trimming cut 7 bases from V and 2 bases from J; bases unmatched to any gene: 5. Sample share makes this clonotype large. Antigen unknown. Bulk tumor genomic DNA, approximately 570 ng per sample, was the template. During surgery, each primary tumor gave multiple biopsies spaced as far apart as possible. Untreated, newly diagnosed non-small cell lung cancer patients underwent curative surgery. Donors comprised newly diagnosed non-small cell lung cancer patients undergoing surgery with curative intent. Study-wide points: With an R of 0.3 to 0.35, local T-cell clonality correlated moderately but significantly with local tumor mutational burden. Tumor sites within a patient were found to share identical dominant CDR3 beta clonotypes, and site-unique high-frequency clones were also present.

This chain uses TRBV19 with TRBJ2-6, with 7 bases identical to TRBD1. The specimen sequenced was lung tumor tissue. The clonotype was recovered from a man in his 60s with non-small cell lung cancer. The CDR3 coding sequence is TGTGCCAGTATTGACAGGGTCCCTGGGGCCAACGTCCTGACTTTC. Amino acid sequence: CASIDRVPGANVLTF.